A single sample gave rise to the 11 T cell receptor beta chains below, sequenced in a study of T cells in Graves' hyperthyroidism and ophthalmopathy (dated by TCRdb to between 2018 and 2020). The library was obtained by multiplex PCR. The sequencer listed for this sample is Illumina HiSeq 2000. Amplification of TCR beta CDR3 regions was carried out from RNA transcripts. The TCR CDR3 was subjected to a first round of RT-PCR using the HTBI primer set and the Qiagen OneStep RT-PCR kit. TCRdb reprocessed the public reads (quality trimming at Q25 with fastp, clone calling with MiXCR) and kept in-frame beta chains. Merged by CDR3 protein, the rows form single entries marked with the most common genes and DNA. Recorded for this sample are more than 550,000 distinct CDR3 sequences; 15% to 20% of them occurred a single time. Roughly 15% of the sample comes from the top ten. The sequenced material came from blood. The origin of the receptors is a man between 45 and 60 years old with Graves' hyperthyroidism.

The chain links TRBV4-3 to TRBJ2-1; D not resolved. The CDR3 covers 18 residues. Trimming cost V 0 bases and J 4 bases, with 19 bases left between them. Germline CDR1 and CDR2: LGHNA and YSLEER. The CDR3 region has the DNA TGCGCCAGCAGCCAAGATACAGAACCGGAGAACTTATACAATGAGCAGTTCTTC. Its protein product is CASSQDTEPENLYNEQFF.

This clonotype has at least ten counts. The chain couples TRBV11-2 to TRBJ2-7, with a possible D match to TRBD1 (5 bases). The ends were cut back, 1 base at V and 0 bases at J, with 13 bases in the middle. Germline V gene data show CDR1 as SGHAT and CDR2 as FQNNGV. The CDR3 runs 16 residues. CDR3 protein: CASSLAATDFSYEQYF. DNA for the CDR3: TGTGCCAGCAGCTTAGCCGCGACAGACTTCTCCTACGAGCAGTACTTC. Variable domain in full (rest from reference TRBV11-2 and TRBJ2-7): EAGVAQSPRYKIIEKRQSVAFWCNPISGHATLYWYQQILGQGPKLLIQFQNNGVVDDSQLPKDRFSAERLKGVDSTLKIQPAKLEDSAVYLCASSLAATDFSYEQYFGPGTRLTVT.

This clonotype showed up many times. This chain links TRBV28 with TRBJ1-1, with unresolved D. V dropped 7 bases and J dropped 5 bases, with 20 bases sitting between them. Germline values: CDR1 MDHEN, CDR2 SYDVKM. This CDR3 is 15 amino acids long. CDR3 in DNA: TGTGCCAGCATCCTTTCCGACTCCTTTGGGACTGAAGCTTTCTTT. This codes for CASILSDSFGTEAFF.

This clonotype showed up many times. The CDR3 DNA follows: TGTGCCAGCAGCCCGGACAGGAGTGGGACTGAAGCTTTCTTT. It codes for CASSPDRSGTEAFF. This sequence joins TRBV2 and TRBJ1-1, with TRBD1 matching over 7 bases. Losses at the gene ends were 6 bases for V and 5 bases for J; bases not matched to a gene: 9. This CDR3 region has 14 residues. The germline CDR1 and CDR2 sequences are SNHLY and FYNNEI.

The chain uses TRBV10-3 and TRBJ2-3; no definite D call. Per germline, CDR1 ENHRY and CDR2 SYGVKD. This CDR3 comprises 12 residues. V lost 8 bases to trimming and J lost 3 bases, with 9 bases between them. In DNA form, the CDR3 reads TGTGCCATCTCGACGGAGACAGATACGCAGTATTTT. The encoded protein is CAISTETDTQYF.

In its sample, this clonotype was seen a few times. This could be a read error, since a much larger clone is one nucleotide away. The V call is TRBV11-2, the J call TRBJ2-7; either TRBD1 or TRBD2 may fit D (6 bases each). V lost 3 bases to trimming and J lost 5 bases, with 17 bases between them. The CDR3 is 15 amino acids. Germline V gene data show CDR1 as SGHAT and CDR2 as FQNNGV. The CDR3 loop is CASSLSRGVFHEQYF. CDR3 coding DNA: TGTGCCAGCAGCTTGAGTAGGGGGGTATTTCACGAGCAGTACTTC.

This clonotype came up many times. The V and J genes are TRBV2 and TRBJ2-3, with 7 nucleotides matching TRBD2. The CDR3 runs 15 residues. Germline CDR1 and CDR2: SNHLY and FYNNEI. Trimming took 7 bases from V and 3 from J; bases not matched to a gene: 10. The CDR3 nucleotides read TGTGCCAGCACCCAGACTAGCTCGTTTACAGATACGCAGTATTTT. Protein product: CASTQTSSFTDTQYF.

The gene calls are TRBV6-2 or TRBV6-3 and TRBJ1-2; no clear D. V lost 6 bases and J 4 bases, leaving 18 bases between the germline ends. The CDR3 is made up of 15 amino acids. CDR1 and CDR2 from the germline V gene are MNHEY and SVGEGT. CDR3 DNA sequence: TGTGCCAGCAGCTCGATAGGGTTAGGGAGCTATGGCTACACCTTC. Translated: CASSSIGLGSYGYTF.

This clonotype was observed many times. In nucleotides, the CDR3 is TGTGCCATCAGTGAGTCGGGGAGGTACACCTCCTACGAGCAGTACTTC. This gives the protein CAISESGRYTSYEQYF. The chain joins TRBV10-3 to TRBJ2-7; D is possibly TRBD2 (6 bases). Trimming cost V 0 bases and J 0 bases, with 12 bases left between them. Germline CDR1 is ENHRY and CDR2 is SYGVKD. The CDR3 runs 16 residues.

The chain has TRBV2 and TRBJ2-3, with TRBD1 matching over 9 bases. This CDR3 has 16 residues. Germline V gene lookup returns CDR1 SNHLY and CDR2 FYNNEI. V was clipped by 6 bases and J by 6 bases; unmatched bases: 13. The CDR3 region has the DNA TGTGCCAGCAGCGCCATCACCGGGACAGGGTATGATACGCAGTATTTT. It translates to CASSAITGTGYDTQYF.

This clonotype has a handful of counts. The gene calls are TRBV24-1 and TRBJ2-5, with D uncertain. The V and J ends lost 5 bases and 5 bases respectively, with 20 bases between them. The CDR3 spans 16 residues. Per the germline V gene, CDR1 is KGHDR and CDR2 is SFDVKD. For the CDR3, the DNA is TGTGCCACCAGTGCCCCCTGGGCTAGACCGTTCGAGACCCAGTACTTC. Residues: CATSAPWARPFETQYF.